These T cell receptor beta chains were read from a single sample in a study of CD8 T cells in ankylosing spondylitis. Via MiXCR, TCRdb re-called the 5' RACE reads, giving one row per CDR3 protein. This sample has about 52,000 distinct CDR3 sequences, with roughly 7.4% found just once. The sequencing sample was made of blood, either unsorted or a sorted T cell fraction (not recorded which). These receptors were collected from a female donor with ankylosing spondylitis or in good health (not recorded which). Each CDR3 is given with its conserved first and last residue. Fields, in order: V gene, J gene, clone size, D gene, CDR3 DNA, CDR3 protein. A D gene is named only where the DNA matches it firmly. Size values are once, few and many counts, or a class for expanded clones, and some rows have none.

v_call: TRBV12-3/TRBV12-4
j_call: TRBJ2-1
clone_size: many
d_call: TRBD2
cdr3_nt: TGTGCCAGCTGTTGGGGGGGCAATGAGCAGTTCTTC
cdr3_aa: CASCWGGNEQFF

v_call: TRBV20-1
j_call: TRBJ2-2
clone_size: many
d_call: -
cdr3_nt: TGCAGTGCTAGAGACGCACAACAGGGTACCGGGGAGCTGTTTTTT
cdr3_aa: CSARDAQQGTGELFF

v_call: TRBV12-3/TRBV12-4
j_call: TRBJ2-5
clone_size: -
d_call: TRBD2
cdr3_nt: TGTGCCAGTTCCCTAGCGGGGGGGACCCAGTACTTC
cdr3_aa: CASSLAGGTQYF

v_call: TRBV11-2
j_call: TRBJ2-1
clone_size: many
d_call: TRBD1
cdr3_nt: TGTGCCAGCAGCTCAACGACAGGGGGGAACAATGAGCAGTTCTTC
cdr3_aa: CASSSTTGGNNEQFF

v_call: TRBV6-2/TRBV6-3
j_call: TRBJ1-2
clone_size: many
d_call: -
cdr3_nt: TGTGCCAGCAGTTACTCCACCTATGGCTACACCTTC
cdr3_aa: CASSYSTYGYTF

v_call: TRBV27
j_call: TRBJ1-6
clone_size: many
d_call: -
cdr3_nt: TGTGCCAGCAGTTTGGGCCGTTCACCCCTCCACTTT
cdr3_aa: CASSLGRSPLHF

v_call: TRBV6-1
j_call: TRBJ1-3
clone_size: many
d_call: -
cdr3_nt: TGTGCCAGCAGTGGTAGCAGGGCGCCTGGAAACACCATATATTTT
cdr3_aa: CASSGSRAPGNTIYF

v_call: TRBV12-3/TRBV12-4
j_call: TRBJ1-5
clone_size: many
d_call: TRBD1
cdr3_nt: TGTGCCAGCAGTTGGGACAGGGTTCATCAGCCCCAGCATTTT
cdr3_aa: CASSWDRVHQPQHF

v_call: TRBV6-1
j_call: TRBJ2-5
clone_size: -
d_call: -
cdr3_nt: TGTGCCAGTGGACCTGGCAGGGGTGGAGAGACCCAGTACTTC
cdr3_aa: CASGPGRGGETQYF

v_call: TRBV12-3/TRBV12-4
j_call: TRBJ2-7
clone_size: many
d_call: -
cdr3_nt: TGTGCCAGCAGTTTAGCGCGGGGCAGCTACGAGCAGTACTTC
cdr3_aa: CASSLARGSYEQYF

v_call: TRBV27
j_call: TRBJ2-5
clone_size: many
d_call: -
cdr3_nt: TGTGCCAGCAGTTTAGGGGCTAGAGGTCGGGAGACCCAGTACTTC
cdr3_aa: CASSLGARGRETQYF

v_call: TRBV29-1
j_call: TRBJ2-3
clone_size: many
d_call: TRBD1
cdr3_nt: TGCAGCGTAGCCTTCAGGGGGCTTGGGACAGATACGCAGTATTTT
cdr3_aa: CSVAFRGLGTDTQYF

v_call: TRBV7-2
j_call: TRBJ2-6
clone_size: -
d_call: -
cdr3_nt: TGTGCCAGCAGCTTAGCCATTAGGGGATCAGGGGCCAACGTCCTGACTTTC
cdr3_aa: CASSLAIRGSGANVLTF

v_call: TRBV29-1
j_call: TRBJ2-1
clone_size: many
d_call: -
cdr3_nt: TGCAGCGTTGAAGAAAGGGACTCTGAGCAGTTCTTC
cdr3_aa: CSVEERDSEQFF

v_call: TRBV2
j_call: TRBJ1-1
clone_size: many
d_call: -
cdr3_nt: TGTGCCAGCAGTGCTTTATCGGGCACTGAAGCTTTCTTT
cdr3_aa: CASSALSGTEAFF

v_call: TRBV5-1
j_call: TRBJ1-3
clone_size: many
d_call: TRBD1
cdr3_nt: TGCGCCAGCAGCCCCGGGACAGGTCATGGAAACACCATATATTTT
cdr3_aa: CASSPGTGHGNTIYF

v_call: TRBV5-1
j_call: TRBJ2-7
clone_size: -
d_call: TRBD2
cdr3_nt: TGCGCCAGCAGCCTTAGCGGGGACTACGAGCAGTACTTC
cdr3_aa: CASSLSGDYEQYF

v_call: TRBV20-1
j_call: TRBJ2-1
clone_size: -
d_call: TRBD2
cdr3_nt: TGCAGTGCTAGAGATCTAGGACTAGCGGGGGCCCTACCGTACAATGAGCAGTTCTTC
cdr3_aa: CSARDLGLAGALPYNEQFF

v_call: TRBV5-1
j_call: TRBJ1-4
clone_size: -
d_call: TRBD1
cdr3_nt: TGCGCCAGCAGCCACCAGACAGGGCCTAATGAAAAACTGTTTTTT
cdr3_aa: CASSHQTGPNEKLFF

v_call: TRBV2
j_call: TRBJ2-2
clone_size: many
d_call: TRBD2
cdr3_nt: TGTGCCAGCAGTGTTCGAAGCGGGGGGGCCGGCGGGGAGCTGTTTTTT
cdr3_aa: CASSVRSGGAGGELFF

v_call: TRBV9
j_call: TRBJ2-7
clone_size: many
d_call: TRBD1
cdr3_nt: TGTGCCAGCAGCCCCAGGGACAGTTCTTCCTACGAGCAGTACTTC
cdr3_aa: CASSPRDSSSYEQYF

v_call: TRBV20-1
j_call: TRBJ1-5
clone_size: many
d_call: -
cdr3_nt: TGCAGTGCTAGAGATGGAACCAGGGGAATCGAGCAGCCCCAGCATTTT
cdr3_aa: CSARDGTRGIEQPQHF

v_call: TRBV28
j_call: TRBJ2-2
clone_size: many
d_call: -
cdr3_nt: TGTGCCAGCAATCCCGGGGATTACCTCACCGGGGAGCTGTTTTTT
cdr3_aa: CASNPGDYLTGELFF

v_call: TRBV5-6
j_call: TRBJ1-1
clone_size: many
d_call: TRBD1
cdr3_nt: TGTGCCAGCAGCTTCGACAGGGGGCATGAAGCTTTCTTT
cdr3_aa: CASSFDRGHEAFF

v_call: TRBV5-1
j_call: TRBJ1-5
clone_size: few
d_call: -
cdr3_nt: TGCGCCAGCAGCGCGACCGGGACAAATAATCAGCCCCAGCATTTT
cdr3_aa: CASSATGTNNQPQHF

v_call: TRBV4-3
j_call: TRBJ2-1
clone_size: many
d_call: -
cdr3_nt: TGCGCCAGCAGCCAAGCCAGCACGACAGCCTACAATGAGCAGTTCTTC
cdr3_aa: CASSQASTTAYNEQFF

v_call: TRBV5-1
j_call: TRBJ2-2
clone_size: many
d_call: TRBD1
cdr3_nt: TGCGCCAGCAGCACCCAAGGGGGCTCGTGGACCGGGGAGCTGTTTTTT
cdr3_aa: CASSTQGGSWTGELFF

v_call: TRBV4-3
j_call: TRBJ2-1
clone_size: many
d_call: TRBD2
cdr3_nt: TGCGCCAGCAGCCAAGACAAGCCTAGCGGTTCCTACAATGAGCAGTTCTTC
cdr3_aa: CASSQDKPSGSYNEQFF

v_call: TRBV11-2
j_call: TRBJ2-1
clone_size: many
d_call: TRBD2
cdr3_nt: TGTGCCAGCAGCTTATATCCTAGCGGGGGGGCGGTGGGCTCCTACAATGAGCAGTTCTTC
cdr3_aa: CASSLYPSGGAVGSYNEQFF

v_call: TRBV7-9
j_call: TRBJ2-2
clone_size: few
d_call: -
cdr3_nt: TGTGCCAGCAGCTTACGGTCAACGAGGACGGCCGGGGAGCTGTTTTTT
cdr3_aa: CASSLRSTRTAGELFF

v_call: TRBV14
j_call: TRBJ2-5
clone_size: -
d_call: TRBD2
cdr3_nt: TGTGCCAGCAGCCAAGATACGGGGGGAAGGGAGACCCAGTACTTC
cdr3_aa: CASSQDTGGRETQYF

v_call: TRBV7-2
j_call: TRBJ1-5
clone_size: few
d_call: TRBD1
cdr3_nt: TGTGCCAGCAGCTTAAGAGGACAGGACAATCAGCCCCAGCATTTT
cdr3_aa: CASSLRGQDNQPQHF

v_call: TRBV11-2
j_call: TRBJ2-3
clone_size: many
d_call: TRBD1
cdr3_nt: TGTGCCAGCAGCTTCTGGGACAGGGCAGATACGCAGTATTTT
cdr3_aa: CASSFWDRADTQYF

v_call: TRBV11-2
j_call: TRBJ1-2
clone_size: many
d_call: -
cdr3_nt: TGTGCCAGCAGCTTAGATGCTTTCTATGGCTACACCTTC
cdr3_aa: CASSLDAFYGYTF

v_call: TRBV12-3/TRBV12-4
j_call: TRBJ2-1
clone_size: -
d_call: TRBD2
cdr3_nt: TGTACCATCAGTTTCTATGGTAGCGGGGGTAAGGGCTCCTACAATGAGCAGTTCTTC
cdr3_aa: CTISFYGSGGKGSYNEQFF

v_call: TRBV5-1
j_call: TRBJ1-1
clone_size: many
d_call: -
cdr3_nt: TGCGCCAGCAGCTTGTATGGGGAGAACACTGAAGCTTTCTTT
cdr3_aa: CASSLYGENTEAFF

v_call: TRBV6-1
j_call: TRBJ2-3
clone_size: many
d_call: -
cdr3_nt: TGTGCCAGCAGCTCTCCTGGACTCCAATCCCTCACAGATACGCAGTATTTT
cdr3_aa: CASSSPGLQSLTDTQYF

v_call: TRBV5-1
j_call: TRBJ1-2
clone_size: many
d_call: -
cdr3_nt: TGCGCCAGCAGCTTGGACAGTGCTAACTATGGCTACACCTTC
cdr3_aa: CASSLDSANYGYTF

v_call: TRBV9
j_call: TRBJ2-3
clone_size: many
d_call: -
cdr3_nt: TGTGCCAGCAGCGTAGGGATTTCGGATACGCAGTATTTT
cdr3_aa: CASSVGISDTQYF

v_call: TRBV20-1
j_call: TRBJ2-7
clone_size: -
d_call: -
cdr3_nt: TGCAGTGCCAGCTTAGAATCCTACGAGCAGTACTTC
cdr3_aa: CSASLESYEQYF

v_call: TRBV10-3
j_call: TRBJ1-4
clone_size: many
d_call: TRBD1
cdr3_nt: TGTGCCATCAGCGAGGGACAGGATAATGAAAAACTGTTTTTT
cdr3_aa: CAISEGQDNEKLFF

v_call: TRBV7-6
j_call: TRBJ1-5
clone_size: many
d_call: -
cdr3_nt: TGTGCCAGCAGCTTTGGGGGTACAGGGAGCAATCAGCCCCAGCATTTT
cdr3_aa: CASSFGGTGSNQPQHF

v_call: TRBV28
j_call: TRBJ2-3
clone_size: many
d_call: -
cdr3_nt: TGTGCCAGCAGTTTCGGCGGGCGGTCCACAGATACGCAGTATTTT
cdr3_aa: CASSFGGRSTDTQYF

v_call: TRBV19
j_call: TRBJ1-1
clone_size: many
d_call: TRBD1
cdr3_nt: TGTGCCAGTAGTAGAGGGACAGGTTACACTGAAGCTTTCTTT
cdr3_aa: CASSRGTGYTEAFF

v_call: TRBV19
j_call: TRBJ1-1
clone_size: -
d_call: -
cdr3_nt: TGTGCCAGTAGTCTCCCTTACGGGAGCACTGAAGCTTTCTTT
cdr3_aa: CASSLPYGSTEAFF

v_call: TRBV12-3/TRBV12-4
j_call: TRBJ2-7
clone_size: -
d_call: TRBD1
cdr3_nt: TGTGCCAGCAGTGGGGGACAGGGGGCCTACGAGCAGTACTTC
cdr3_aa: CASSGGQGAYEQYF

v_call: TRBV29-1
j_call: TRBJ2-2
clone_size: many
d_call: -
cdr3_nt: TGCAGCGTAGTTTCGGGGTTGAACACCGGGGAGCTGTTTTTT
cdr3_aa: CSVVSGLNTGELFF

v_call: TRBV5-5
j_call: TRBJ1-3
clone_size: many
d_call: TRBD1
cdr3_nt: TGTGCCAGCAGCTTGACCGGGGACAGCGTTGGAAACACCATATATTTT
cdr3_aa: CASSLTGDSVGNTIYF

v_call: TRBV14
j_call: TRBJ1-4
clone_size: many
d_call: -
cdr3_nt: TGTGCCAGCAGCCAAGTACCCGCCGGGACATATAATGAAAAACTGTTTTTT
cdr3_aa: CASSQVPAGTYNEKLFF

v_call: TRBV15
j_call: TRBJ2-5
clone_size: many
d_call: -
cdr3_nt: TGTGCCACCAGCAGAGATGTAGAGACCCAGTACTTC
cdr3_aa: CATSRDVETQYF

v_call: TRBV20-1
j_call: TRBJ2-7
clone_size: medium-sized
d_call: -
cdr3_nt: TGCAGTGCTAGAGAGGCAGCCCGCGAGCAGTACTTC
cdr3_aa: CSAREAAREQYF

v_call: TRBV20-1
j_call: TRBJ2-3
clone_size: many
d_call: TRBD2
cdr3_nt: TGCAGTGCTGTACCCGGGGGGGCCGTTACAGATACGCAGTATTTT
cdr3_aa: CSAVPGGAVTDTQYF

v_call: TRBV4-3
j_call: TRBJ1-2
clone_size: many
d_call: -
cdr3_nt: TGCGCCAGCAGCCAAATACCGGGACGGGCTAACTATGGCTACACCTTC
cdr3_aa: CASSQIPGRANYGYTF

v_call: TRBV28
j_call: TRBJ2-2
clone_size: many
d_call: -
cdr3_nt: TGTGCCAGCAGTTCGACCGGGACAACCACCGGGGAGCTGTTTTTT
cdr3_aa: CASSSTGTTTGELFF

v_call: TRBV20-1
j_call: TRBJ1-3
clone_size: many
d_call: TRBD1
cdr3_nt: TGCAGTGCTAGATCAGGGGGTAGCTCTGGAAACACCATATATTTT
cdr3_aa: CSARSGGSSGNTIYF

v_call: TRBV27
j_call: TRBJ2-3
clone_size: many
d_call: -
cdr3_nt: TGTGCCAGCAGTTCGGGACCACCCCCCGGCACAGATACGCAGTATTTT
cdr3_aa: CASSSGPPPGTDTQYF

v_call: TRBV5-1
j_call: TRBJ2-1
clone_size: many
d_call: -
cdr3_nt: TGCGCCAGCAGCTTGGCCGGTCTGCTCTCCTACAATGAGCAGTTCTTC
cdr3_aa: CASSLAGLLSYNEQFF

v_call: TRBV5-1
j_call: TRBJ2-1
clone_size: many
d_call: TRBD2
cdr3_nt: TGCGCCAGCAGCTTGCGGGGGGGCTTTTTCTTC
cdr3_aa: CASSLRGGFFF

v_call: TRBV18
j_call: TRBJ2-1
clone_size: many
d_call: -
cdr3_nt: TGTGCCAGCTCACCACGACAGGATTCCTACAATGAGCAGTTCTTC
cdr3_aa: CASSPRQDSYNEQFF